The subject of this entry is one TCR beta chain. The RNA input was roughly 0.5 to 1 ug, and it was reverse transcribed with random hexamers. One entry per CDR3 protein, called by TCRdb with MiXCR from the immunoSEQ multiplex PCR reads. The sample has fewer than 80,000 distinct CDR3 sequences, roughly 94% seen once. The data were obtained in a study of CD8 T cells in Susac syndrome. The trim removed 3 bases at V and 10 bases at J, leaving 13 bases unmatched. Germline assignment: CDR1 PRHDT and CDR2 FYEKMQ (reference sequence). This CDR3 is 15 amino acids long. Sample: CD8+ T cells from PBMCs. The receptor was derived from a human donor with Susac syndrome. The genes are TRBV13 and TRBJ2-7, with 9 bases aligning to TRBD1. The CDR3 here is CASSFGGTGIRAQYF. CDR3 sequence (DNA): TGTGCCAGCAGCTTTGGAGGGACAGGGATAAGGGCTCAGTACTTC.